The 12 T cell receptor beta chains below all came from one sample that was sequenced in a study of cytomegalovirus exposure and HLA in healthy donors. PCR employed 60 Vbeta and 13 Jbeta primers. Produced via immunoSEQ multiplex PCR; TCRdb's table is partial and in-frame only. The sample has 90,000 to 120,000 clones; around 80% are singletons. Sequencing was carried out using PBMCs. All receptors come from a woman in her late teens or twenties in good health and CMV-seronegative.

This clone was observed a few times. The CDR3 DNA reads TGTGCCAGCAGCCGGACCGGACAGGGTCTTAATGAAAAACTGTTTTTT. This translates into CASSRTGQGLNEKLFF. The gene calls are TRBV7-9 and TRBJ1-4; 8 bases fit TRBD1. CDR3 length equals 16 residues. The V and J ends lost 5 bases and 4 bases, in that order; junction bases with no gene match: 9. Germline lookup yields CDR1 SEHNR and CDR2 FQNEAQ (reference sequence).

The chain is built from TRBV7-2 and TRBJ2-1, with 16 nucleotides matching TRBD2. The CDR3 totals 16 residues. Germline V gene sequence: CDR1 SGHTA, CDR2 FQGNSA. The V segment lost 7 bases and the J segment 7 bases; nucleotides outside the gene matches: 7. The CDR3 region is CASIPKGLAGGNEQFF. DNA for the CDR3: TGTGCCAGCATCCCCAAGGGACTAGCGGGGGGGAATGAGCAGTTCTTC. Full variable domain (missing parts from reference TRBV7-2 and TRBJ2-1): GAGVSQSPSNKVTEKGKDVELRCDPISGHTALYWYRQSLGQGLEFLIYFQGNSAPDKSGLPSDRFSAERTGGSVSTLTIQRTQQEDSAVYLCASIPKGLAGGNEQFFGPGTRLTVL.

The chain carries TRBV4-3 and TRBJ2-4, with D possibly matching TRBD1 (6 bases). CDR1 and CDR2 (germline): LGHNA, YSLEER. The CDR3 has 14 amino acids. V was shortened by 3 bases and J by 1 base, with 7 bases between the two germline ends. The CDR3 coding sequence is TGCGCCAGCAGCCAGCAGGGGGCCAAAAACATTCAGTACTTC. Translating gives CASSQQGAKNIQYF.

Notes on this clone: No DNA is shown, since the ends of the CDR3 on it are uncertain; the CDR3 is the one TCRdb lists. The chain joins TRBV12-2 to TRBJ1-3. TRBV12-2 corresponds to a pseudogene. From its first to its last residue, the CDR3 has 19 amino acids. This CDR3 is CASRLALLVGGGSRNTIYF.

The chain links TRBV30 to TRBJ1-1, with 7 bases that match TRBD1. The CDR3 is 13 amino acids. Germline V gene data show CDR1 as GTSNPN and CDR2 as SVGIG (reference sequence). Trimming removed 0 bases from V and 4 bases from J; junction bases left unmatched: 2. CDR3 loop: CAWSVEGATEAFF. CDR3 nucleotides: TGTGCCTGGAGTGTGGAGGGGGCCACTGAAGCTTTCTTT.

This chain connects TRBV5-5 to TRBJ1-4; no clear D gene. V gave up 4 bases and J gave up 10 bases, with 20 bases separating them. The germline V gene encodes CDR1 SGHKS and CDR2 YYEKEE (reference sequence). The CDR3 is made up of 15 amino acids. CDR3 coding DNA: TGTGCCAGCAGCCGGGAAAACAGTGGTAGTGGAAAACTGTTTTTT. Translation gives CASSRENSGSGKLFF.

This clone was picked up a small number of times. This sequence joins TRBV4-1 and TRBJ1-4; D is perhaps TRBD1 (5 bases). Germline loops: CDR1 MGHRA, CDR2 YSYEKL. This CDR3 has 18 amino acids. With 0 bases removed from V and 8 bases from J, the gap between germline ends came to 22 bases. The CDR3 sequence: CASSQDLDRGRSGEKLFF. As DNA, the CDR3 is TGCGCCAGCAGCCAAGATCTGGACCGCGGACGGTCAGGGGAAAAACTGTTTTTT.

The chain joins TRBV4-2 to TRBJ1-5; 7 bases agree with TRBD1. This CDR3 has 16 amino acids. Trimming took 4 bases from V and 3 from J; bases not matched to a gene: 9. Per the germline V gene, CDR1 is LGHNA and CDR2 is YNFKEQ. DNA for the CDR3: TGTGCCAGCAGCCCCCGGGAGGGGGCTTACAATCAGCCCCAGCATTTT. Translating it yields CASSPREGAYNQPQHF.

The chain combines TRBV9 with TRBJ1-2; D remains ambiguous. V was cut by 9 bases and J by 2 bases, with 23 bases left in between. The CDR3 totals 16 residues. Germline assignment: CDR1 SGDLS and CDR2 YYNGEE. The CDR3 sequence: CATTPGASFDNYGYTF. CDR3 coding DNA: TGTGCCACCACACCGGGTGCAAGCTTTGACAACTATGGCTACACCTTC.

This clone was observed a single time. V usage is TRBV19 and J usage is TRBJ2-7; TRBD1 is a possible D gene (6 bases). Looked up from germline, CDR1 is LNHDA and CDR2 is SQIVND (reference sequence). Trimming removed 4 bases at V and 2 bases at J, with 15 bases between. The CDR3 is made up of 15 amino acids. The CDR3 sequence is CASSTLQGDPYEQYF. The DNA of the CDR3 is TGTGCCAGTAGTACCTTACAGGGAGACCCCTACGAGCAGTACTTC.

The chain recombines TRBV11-2 with TRBJ2-1, with TRBD1 matching 7 bases. V shed 3 bases and J 0 bases; nucleotides not matched to a gene: 11. Germline V CDR1 and CDR2: SGHAT, FQNNGV. This CDR3 has 18 residues. The DNA for the CDR3 is TGTGCCAGCAGCTTCCTACGAACACAGGGGAGCTCCTACAATGAGCAGTTCTTC. This translates into CASSFLRTQGSSYNEQFF.

CDR3 DNA sequence: TGTGCCAGCAGCTTAGCCCGGGCAGGGGATGAAAAACTGTTTTTT. Translation gives CASSLARAGDEKLFF. This rearrangement joins TRBV7-9 to TRBJ1-4; the D gene is possibly TRBD1 (6 bases). The V end lost 0 bases, the J end lost 6 bases, and 11 bases lay between the germline ends. The CDR3 consists of 15 residues. CDR1 SEHNR and CDR2 FQNEAQ come from the germline V gene (reference sequence).